Each of the 2 T cell receptor beta chains below was sequenced from the same sample in a study of T cell responses to AZD1222 COVID-19 vaccine. Using immunoSEQ multiplex PCR, the repertoire was profiled, and TCRdb retains in-frame clones only, with some absent. The table records approximately 100,000 clones, around nine tenths of them present only once. The source was peripheral blood, collected on day 0 of AZD1222 vaccination. These receptors were obtained from an adult in good health.

The chain joins TRBV29-1 to TRBJ1-2; a weak D match, TRBD1 (5 bases). This CDR3 spans 13 amino acids. Trimming left V 8 bases short and J 8 bases short, with 21 bases between. Germline loops: CDR1 SQVTM, CDR2 ANQGSEA. CDR3 in DNA: TGCAGCTCCGCCGGGACCGCGGGCGGAGGCTACACCTTC. It is translated as CSSAGTAGGGYTF. The variable domain in full, with the rest retrieved from reference TRBV29-1 and TRBJ1-2, is SAVISQKPSRDICQRGTSLTIQCQVDSQVTMMFWYRQQPGQSLTLIATANQGSEATYESGFVIDKFPISRPNLTFSTLTVSNMSPEDSSIYLCSSAGTAGGGYTFGSGTRLTVV.

The chain carries TRBV6-6 and TRBJ2-7; 8 bases map to TRBD2. The germline V gene has CDR1 MNHNY and CDR2 SVGAGI (reference sequence). The CDR3 runs to 15 residues. With V trimmed by 6 bases and J by 2 bases, 9 bases remained unmatched. The CDR3 DNA reads as TGTGCCAGCAGCCCTAAGCGGGGGACGACCTACGAGCAGTACTTC. Amino acids: CASSPKRGTTYEQYF.